Below, one T cell receptor beta chain is given with its context. The antigen is undetermined. Total RNA, at least 5 micrograms per sample, came from PBMCs. Germline loops: CDR1 SGDLS, CDR2 YYNGEE. The germline V and J ends were trimmed by 0 bases and 2 bases, with 17 bases remaining between them. The CDR3 has 17 amino acids. For the second PCR, which ran for roughly 6 to 11 cycles, a sample-barcoded 5' primer and a J-beta primer mix were used. TCRdb reanalysed the 5' RACE reads using MiXCR and keeps one entry per CDR3 protein. The sample shows fewer than 2,000,000 distinct CDR3 sequences, about two fifths of them seen only once. These data originate in a study of blood T cells in healthy people across ages. General study points: Long-lived and aged donors differed, with more naive CD4+ cells and higher diversity in the long-lived. Per million T cells, TCR beta diversity dropped roughly linearly as age increased.

Sequenced input: blood. This receptor was identified in a human donor in good health. The V gene is TRBV9, the J gene TRBJ1-2; D is perhaps TRBD1 (5 bases). The DNA of the CDR3 is TGTGCCAGCAGCGTAGCCAGTACGGGACCCCTCAACTATGGCTACACCTTC. It specifies CASSVASTGPLNYGYTF.